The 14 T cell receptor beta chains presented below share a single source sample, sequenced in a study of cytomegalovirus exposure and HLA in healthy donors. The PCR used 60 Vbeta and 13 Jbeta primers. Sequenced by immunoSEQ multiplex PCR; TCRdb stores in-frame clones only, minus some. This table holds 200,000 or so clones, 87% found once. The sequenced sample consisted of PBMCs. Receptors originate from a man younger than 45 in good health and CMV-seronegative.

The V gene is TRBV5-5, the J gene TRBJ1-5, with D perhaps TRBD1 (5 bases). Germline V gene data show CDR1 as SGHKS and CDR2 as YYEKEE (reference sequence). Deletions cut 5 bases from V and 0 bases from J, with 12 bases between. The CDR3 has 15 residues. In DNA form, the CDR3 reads TGTGCCAGCAGATTCGACAGCTATAGCAATCAGCCCCAGCATTTT. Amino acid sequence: CASRFDSYSNQPQHF.

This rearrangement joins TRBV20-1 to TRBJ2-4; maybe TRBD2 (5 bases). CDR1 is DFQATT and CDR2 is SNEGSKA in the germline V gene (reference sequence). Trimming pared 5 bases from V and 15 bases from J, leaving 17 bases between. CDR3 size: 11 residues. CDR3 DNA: TGCAGTGCTGGGAATTCGGCGGGTTGGTACTTC. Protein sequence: CSAGNSAGWYF.

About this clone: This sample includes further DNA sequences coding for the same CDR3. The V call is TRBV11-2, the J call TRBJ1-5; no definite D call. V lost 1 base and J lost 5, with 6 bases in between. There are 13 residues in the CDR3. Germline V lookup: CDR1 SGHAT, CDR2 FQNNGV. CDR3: CASSLGPDQPQHF. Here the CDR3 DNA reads TGTGCCAGCAGCTTAGGCCCGGATCAGCCCCAGCATTTT.

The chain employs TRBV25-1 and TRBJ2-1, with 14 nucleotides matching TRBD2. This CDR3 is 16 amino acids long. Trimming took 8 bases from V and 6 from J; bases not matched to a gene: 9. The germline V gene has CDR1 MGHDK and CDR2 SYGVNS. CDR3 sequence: CASGGLAGAGGNEQFF. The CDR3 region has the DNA TGTGCCAGCGGGGGACTAGCGGGAGCGGGGGGCAATGAGCAGTTCTTC.

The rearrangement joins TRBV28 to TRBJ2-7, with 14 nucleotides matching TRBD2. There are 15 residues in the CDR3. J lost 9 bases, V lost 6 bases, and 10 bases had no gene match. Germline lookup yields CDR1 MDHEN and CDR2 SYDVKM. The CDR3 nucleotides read TGTGCCAGCAGGGGGGACGGACTAGCGGGGGGTGGGCAGTACTTC. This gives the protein CASRGDGLAGGGQYF. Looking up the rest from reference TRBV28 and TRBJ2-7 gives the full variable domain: DVKVTQSSRYLVKRTGEKVFLECVQDMDHENMFWYRQDPGLGLRLIYFSYDVKMKEKGDIPEGYSVSREKKERFSLILESASTNQTSMYLCASRGDGLAGGGQYFGPGTRLTVT.

The CDR3 DNA reads as TGTGCCAGCAGTTTACATGGGGGCCAAAACATTCAGTACTTC. It codes for CASSLHGGQNIQYF. V usage is TRBV28 and J usage is TRBJ2-4; maybe TRBD1 (6 bases). V gave up 2 bases and J gave up 5 bases, with 10 bases separating them. CDR3 size: 14 residues. Germline values: CDR1 MDHEN, CDR2 SYDVKM.

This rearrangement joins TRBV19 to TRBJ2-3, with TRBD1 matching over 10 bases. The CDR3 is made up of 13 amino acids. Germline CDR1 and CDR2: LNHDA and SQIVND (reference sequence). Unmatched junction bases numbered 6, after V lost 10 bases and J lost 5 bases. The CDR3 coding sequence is TGTGCCACCAGTAGGGACAGGGGAGATACGCAGTATTTT. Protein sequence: CATSRDRGDTQYF.

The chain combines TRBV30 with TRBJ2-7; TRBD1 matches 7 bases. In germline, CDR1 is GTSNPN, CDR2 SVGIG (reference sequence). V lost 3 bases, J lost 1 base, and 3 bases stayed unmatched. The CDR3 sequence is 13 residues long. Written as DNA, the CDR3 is TGTGCCTGGAGGGTACAGGGGTCCTACGAGCAGTACTTC. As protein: CAWRVQGSYEQYF. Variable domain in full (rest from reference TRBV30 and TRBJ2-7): SQTIHQWPATLVQPVGSPLSLECTVEGTSNPNLYWYRQAAGRGLQLLFYSVGIGQISSEVPQNLSASRPQDRQFILSSKKLLLSDSGFYLCAWRVQGSYEQYFGPGTRLTVT.

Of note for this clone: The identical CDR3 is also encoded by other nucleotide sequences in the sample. The CDR3 DNA reads as TGTGCCAGCAGCTCCGGGGGTACTGAAGCTTTCTTT. Translation: CASSSGGTEAFF. The rearrangement links TRBV11-2 to TRBJ1-1; possibly TRBD1 for D (5 bases). The V gene lost 4 bases and the J gene lost 5 bases, with 8 bases spanning the gap. From germline, CDR1 is SGHAT and CDR2 FQNNGV. The CDR3 is 12 residues long.

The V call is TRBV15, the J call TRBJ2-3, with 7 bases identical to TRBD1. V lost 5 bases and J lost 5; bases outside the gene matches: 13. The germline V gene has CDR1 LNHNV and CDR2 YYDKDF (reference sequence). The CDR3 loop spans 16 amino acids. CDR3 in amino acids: CATSGPSGTVKDTQYF. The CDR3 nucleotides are TGTGCCACCAGCGGTCCCTCCGGGACAGTGAAAGATACGCAGTATTTT.

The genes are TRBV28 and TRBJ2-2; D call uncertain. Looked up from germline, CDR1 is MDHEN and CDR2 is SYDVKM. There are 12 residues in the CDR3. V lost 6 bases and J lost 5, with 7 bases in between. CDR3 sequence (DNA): TGTGCCAGCAGGCTAAGTACCGGGGAGCTGTTTTTT. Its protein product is CASRLSTGELFF. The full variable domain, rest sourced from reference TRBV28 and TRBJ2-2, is DVKVTQSSRYLVKRTGEKVFLECVQDMDHENMFWYRQDPGLGLRLIYFSYDVKMKEKGDIPEGYSVSREKKERFSLILESASTNQTSMYLCASRLSTGELFFGEGSRLTVL.

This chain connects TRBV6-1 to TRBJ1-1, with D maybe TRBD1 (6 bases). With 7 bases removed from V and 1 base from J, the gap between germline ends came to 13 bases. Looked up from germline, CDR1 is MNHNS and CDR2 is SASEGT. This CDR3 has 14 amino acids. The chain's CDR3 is CASTESGANTEAFF. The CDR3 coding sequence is TGTGCCAGCACTGAGTCAGGGGCGAACACTGAAGCTTTCTTT.

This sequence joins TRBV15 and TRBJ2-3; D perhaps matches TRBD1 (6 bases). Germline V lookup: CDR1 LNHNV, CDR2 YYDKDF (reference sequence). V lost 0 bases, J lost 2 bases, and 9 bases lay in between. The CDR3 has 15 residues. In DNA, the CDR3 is TGTGCCACCAGCAGAGAATCAGGGGCCACAGATACGCAGTATTTT. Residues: CATSRESGATDTQYF.

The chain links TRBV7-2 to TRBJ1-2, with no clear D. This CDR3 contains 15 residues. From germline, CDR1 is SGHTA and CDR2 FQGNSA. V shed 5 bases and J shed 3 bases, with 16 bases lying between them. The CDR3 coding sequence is TGTGCCAGCAGCCCCGGCCTGAGACGGGACTATGGCTACACCTTC. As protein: CASSPGLRRDYGYTF.